This T cell receptor (beta chain) was profiled in a study of blood T cell repertoires in COVID-19. The study recruited people aged 18 to 89 years across about two dozen US areas. Participants' reported clinical history set cohort assignment. Either two negative PCRs, clearance, or symptom resolution qualified Cohort 3 donors as recovered. V dropped 3 bases and J dropped 5; count of bases not matched to a gene: 8. CDR3 size: 15 residues. Per germline, CDR1 DFQATT and CDR2 SNEGSKA (reference sequence). Per the original data handling: Amplification with reference gene primers provided the estimates of nucleated cell counts. Profiling relied on immunoSEQ multiplex PCR, and the TCRdb table lists in-frame clones only, not all of them. V, J and clone size derive from that table, while D and trimming were established from the DNA sequence. The repertoire holds under 300,000 clones, with around nine tenths as singletons.

The sample taken for sequencing was PBMCs or T cells enriched from blood (not recorded which). The receptor was isolated from a woman aged 40 to 55 who had recovered from COVID-19. The genes are TRBV20-1 and TRBJ1-4; 8 bases line up with TRBD1. CDR3 protein: CSASLPGGRNEKLFF. The CDR3 nucleotides are TGCAGTGCTAGTCTCCCAGGGGGCCGGAATGAAAAACTGTTTTTT.